The T cell receptor (beta chain) described here comes from a study of control samples from healthy donors and cancer patients. Produced via immunoSEQ multiplex PCR; TCRdb's table is partial and in-frame only. The sample lists 140,000 to 150,000 clones, 75% to 90% occurring once. The sequenced sample was blood. This TCR derives from a man aged 25-45 years in good health.

The CDR3 DNA sequence: TGTGCCAGCAGCCAAGGGCCGCCCCCCATACTGTTTTTT. Translation gives CASSQGPPPILFF. This chain connects TRBV14 to TRBJ1-4; D unresolved. The V end lost 1 base, the J end lost 13 bases, and 13 bases lay between the germline ends. The CDR3 totals 13 residues. From germline, CDR1 is SGHDN and CDR2 FVKESK. The full variable domain, in which reference TRBV14 and TRBJ1-4 provide the parts outside the CDR3, is EAGVTQFPSHSVIEKGQTVTLRCDPISGHDNLYWYRRVMGKEIKFLLHFVKESKQDESGMPNNRFLAERTGGTYSTLKVQPAELEDSGVYFCASSQGPPPILFFGSGTQLSVL.